The following is a T cell receptor (beta chain) sequence with its context. What it recognizes is unknown. This record belongs to a study of cytomegalovirus exposure and HLA in healthy donors. Study-level findings and limits: The number of N-insertions in an Asian-associated ancestry cluster was reportedly below the roughly 620-donor mean in a later analysis. In a later analysis, at a false discovery rate of 0.05, 15,000 to 20,000 TCR beta sequences were associated with HLA alleles.

This CDR3 is 15 amino acids long. Germline CDR1 SGHTA, CDR2 FQGTGA. V was trimmed by 5 bases and J by 0 bases, leaving 12 bases between them. The PCR was carried out with 60 Vbeta primers and 13 Jbeta primers. As handled by the study authors: Tens of millions of unique TCR beta chains, roughly 11 million of them shared, were counted by a later analysis. The data were produced by immunoSEQ multiplex PCR, yet TCRdb's version contains in-frame clones alone and is incomplete. Clone size and the V and J calls come from that table; the DNA yielded D and trimming. This table holds over 95,000 clones, around 80% found once.

The source material was PBMCs. V usage is TRBV7-3 and J usage is TRBJ2-3; no firm D call. The receptor was isolated from a female donor in good health and CMV-seronegative. CDR3 protein: CASSPQHKSTDTQYF. The CDR3 coding sequence is TGTGCCAGCAGCCCGCAACACAAGAGCACAGATACGCAGTATTTT.